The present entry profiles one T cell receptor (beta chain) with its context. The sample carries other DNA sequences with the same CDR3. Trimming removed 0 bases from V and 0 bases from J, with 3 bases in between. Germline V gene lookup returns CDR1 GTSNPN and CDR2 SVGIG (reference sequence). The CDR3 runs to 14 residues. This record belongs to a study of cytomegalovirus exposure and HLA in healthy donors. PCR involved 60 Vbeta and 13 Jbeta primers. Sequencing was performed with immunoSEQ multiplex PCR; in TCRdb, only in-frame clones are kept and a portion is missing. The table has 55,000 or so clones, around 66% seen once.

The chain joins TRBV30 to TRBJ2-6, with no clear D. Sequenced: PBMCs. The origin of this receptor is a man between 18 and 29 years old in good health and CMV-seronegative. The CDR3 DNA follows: TGTGCCTGGAGTGTACTCTCTGGGGCCAACGTCCTGACTTTC. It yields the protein CAWSVLSGANVLTF.